What follows are 24 T cell receptor beta chains derived from one specimen sequenced in a study of T cell repertoires in cytomegalovirus infection. TCRdb re-derived calls from the reads in MiXCR, one entry per CDR3 protein. The data hold about 140,000 distinct CDR3 sequences, with about 6.5% observed a single time. Sequencing used PBMCs. Every receptor here comes from a human donor in good health (CMV status not recorded). Some clones in this sample may be carry-over from other donors' samples.

In its sample, this clonotype was seen a few times. The chain joins TRBV11-2 to TRBJ2-5; unclear D gene. There are 13 residues in the CDR3. Germline CDR1 reads SGHAT; CDR2 reads FQNNGV. Trimming stripped 5 bases from V and 0 bases from J, with 7 bases between. CDR3 in DNA: TGTGCCAGCAGCCGGGCCTACCAAGAGACCCAGTACTTC. This sequence encodes CASSRAYQETQYF.

This clonotype has a count of ten or more. This chain links TRBV7-2 with TRBJ2-3; 9 bases map to TRBD2. The J segment lost 2 bases and the V segment lost 5 bases, leaving 8 bases of the junction unmatched. Germline CDR1 and CDR2: SGHTA and FQGNSA. The CDR3 extends over 16 amino acids. The CDR3 region has the DNA TGTGCCAGCAGCCTCTTTGGCGGGGGGGCCACAGATACGCAGTATTTT. Its protein is CASSLFGGGATDTQYF.

In this sample, this clonotype turned up many times. The chain couples TRBV6-5 to TRBJ1-1; no reliable D call. Germline V gene lookup returns CDR1 MNHEY and CDR2 SVGAGI. V shed 5 bases and J shed 3 bases, with 10 bases lying between them. The CDR3 extends over 13 amino acids. CDR3 coding DNA: TGTGCCAGCAGTGATCGGAGGGACACTGAAGCTTTCTTT. Encoded protein: CASSDRRDTEAFF.

The rearrangement uses TRBV7-2 and TRBJ1-2; D may be TRBD1 (6 bases). The germline V and J ends were trimmed by 1 base and 7 bases, with 19 bases remaining between them. CDR3 length: 16 amino acids. CDR1 and CDR2 (germline): SGHTA, FQGNSA. Here the CDR3 DNA reads TGTGCCAGCAGCTTAGATCCGGGGGCCGCCGGCTCTGGCTACACCTTC. Translating gives CASSLDPGAAGSGYTF.

The table lists this clonotype with many counts. This chain joins TRBV6-6 and TRBJ2-3, with TRBD2 as a possible D gene (6 bases). V lost 6 bases and J 7 bases, leaving 17 bases between the germline ends. CDR3 length: 14 amino acids. CDR1 is MNHNY and CDR2 is SVGAGI in the germline V gene (reference sequence). The CDR3 coding sequence is TGTGCCAGCAGCTCGGGACTCGAGAGAAATACGCAGTATTTT. Its protein is CASSSGLERNTQYF.

The table lists this clonotype with many counts. The chain combines TRBV7-2 with TRBJ1-4, with 8 bases that match TRBD1. The CDR3 consists of 15 residues. V lost 5 bases and J lost 7; bases outside the gene matches: 9. Germline-derived CDR1 and CDR2 are SGHTA and FQGNSA. The CDR3: CASSPGQGRSEKLFF. In DNA, the CDR3 is TGTGCCAGCAGCCCAGGACAGGGTAGAAGTGAAAAACTGTTTTTT.

The J gene is TRBJ2-1, the V gene TRBV29-1, with D unresolved. The germline CDR1 and CDR2 sequences are SQVTM and ANQGSEA. The CDR3 has 15 amino acids. The ends were cut back, 7 bases at V and 0 bases at J, with 16 bases in the middle. CDR3 nucleotide sequence: TGCAGCGCCACTATGGGCGTCAGCTCCTACAATGAGCAGTTCTTC. This translates into CSATMGVSSYNEQFF.

This clonotype came up many times. The rearrangement uses TRBV12-3 or TRBV12-4 and TRBJ1-1; 11 bases align to TRBD1. The ends lost 7 bases at V and 11 bases at J; junction bases unmatched: 15. This CDR3 is 15 amino acids long. The CDR3: CASIPGVGQGDTAFF. The CDR3 DNA sequence: TGTGCCAGCATCCCAGGGGTGGGACAGGGGGATACGGCTTTCTTT.

This clonotype was detected only a few times. The rearrangement joins TRBV7-9 to TRBJ2-2, with TRBD2 matching over 7 bases. CDR1 and CDR2 (germline): SEHNR, FQNEAQ (reference sequence). The CDR3 covers 17 residues. Trimming at V came to 4 bases and at J to 3 bases, leaving 11 bases not matched to a gene. The CDR3 loop reads CASSSIQRGDHTGELFF. The CDR3 DNA reads TGTGCCAGCAGCTCAATCCAACGGGGGGATCACACCGGGGAGCTGTTTTTT.

The chain couples TRBV7-3 to TRBJ1-1, with no clear D. V gave up 5 bases and J gave up 0 bases, with 13 bases separating them. The germline gives CDR1 SGHTA, CDR2 FQGTGA. This CDR3 spans 15 amino acids. Here the CDR3 reads CASSPHGPMNTEAFF. CDR3 sequence (DNA): TGTGCCAGCAGCCCTCATGGGCCCATGAACACTGAAGCTTTCTTT.

This clonotype showed up many times. The V call is TRBV28, the J call TRBJ2-5; D remains unclear. The CDR3 covers 15 residues. In germline, CDR1 is MDHEN, CDR2 SYDVKM. The V end was cut by 3 bases, the J end by 5 bases, with 16 bases between. CDR3 DNA: TGTGCCAGCAGTTTGAGCAGAGATCAAACGGAGACCCAGTACTTC. Protein: CASSLSRDQTETQYF.

This clonotype was seen repeatedly, ten times or more. V and J are TRBV7-2 and TRBJ1-4, with D unclear. Trimming pared 5 bases from V and 5 bases from J, leaving 6 bases between. Looked up from germline, CDR1 is SGHTA and CDR2 is FQGNSA. The CDR3 covers 12 residues. The CDR3 DNA reads as TGTGCCAGCAGCGCCGCGAATGAAAAACTGTTTTTT. Protein: CASSAANEKLFF. Together with reference TRBV7-2 and TRBJ1-4, the CDR3 gives the full variable domain: GAGVSQSPSNKVTEKGKDVELRCDPISGHTALYWYRQSLGQGLEFLIYFQGNSAPDKSGLPSDRFSAERTGGSVSTLTIQRTQQEDSAVYLCASSAANEKLFFGSGTQLSVL.

This clonotype has at least ten counts. The chain links TRBV7-6 to TRBJ1-4, with D uncertain. V was shortened by 2 bases and J by 0 bases, with 7 bases between the two germline ends. CDR1 and CDR2 (germline): SGHVS, FNYEAQ. The CDR3 sequence is 15 residues long. CDR3 nucleotides: TGTGCCAGCAGCTTAAACGTTGCAACTAATGAAAAACTGTTTTTT. Its translation is CASSLNVATNEKLFF.

At least ten counts were recorded for this clonotype. The gene calls are TRBV6-1 and TRBJ1-2; the match to TRBD1 covers 8 bases. The J segment lost 4 bases and the V segment lost 6 bases, leaving 16 bases of the junction unmatched. The CDR3 runs to 17 residues. In germline, CDR1 is MNHNS, CDR2 SASEGT. The CDR3 is CASSLYGTGAEVYGYTF. In DNA form, the CDR3 reads TGTGCCAGCAGCCTATACGGGACAGGCGCAGAGGTCTATGGCTACACCTTC.

This clonotype was observed at least ten times. The genes are TRBV4-1 and TRBJ2-1, with 10 bases that match TRBD2. V trimming: 4 bases; J trimming: 9 bases; junction bases outside the gene matches: 12. The CDR3 sequence is 16 residues long. CDR1 and CDR2 from the germline V gene are MGHRA and YSYEKL. In nucleotides, the CDR3 is TGCGCCAGCAGCCTGGTGCTAGCGGGGGTCCTCAGTGAGCAGTTCTTC. This codes for CASSLVLAGVLSEQFF.

This clonotype appeared many times. The gene calls are TRBV7-3 and TRBJ1-2; no reliable D call. V was clipped by 5 bases and J by 4 bases, with 14 bases between them. The germline V gene encodes CDR1 SGHTA and CDR2 FQGTGA. The CDR3 has 14 residues. The CDR3 sequence: CASSPRPQAYGYTF. The CDR3 DNA sequence: TGTGCCAGCAGCCCCAGGCCCCAGGCCTATGGCTACACCTTC.

The table lists this clonotype with a few counts. This chain connects TRBV28 to TRBJ1-3; a weak D match, TRBD1 (6 bases). CDR1 is MDHEN and CDR2 is SYDVKM in the germline V gene. The V end lost 2 bases, the J end lost 0 bases, and 11 bases lay between the germline ends. The CDR3 has 16 amino acids. The CDR3 sequence: CASSLIQGISGNTIYF. In nucleotides, the CDR3 is TGTGCCAGCAGTTTAATCCAGGGGATCTCTGGAAACACCATATATTTT.

The sample holds many counts of this clonotype. The rearrangement links TRBV7-6 to TRBJ2-3, with D possibly called TRBD1 or TRBD2 (6 bases each). Per germline, CDR1 SGHVS and CDR2 FNYEAQ. Between the trimmed V and J ends, which lost 1 base and 0 bases, there was a span of 11 bases. CDR3 length equals 16 residues. The CDR3 loop is CASSLEGGHSTDTQYF. CDR3 nucleotide sequence: TGTGCCAGCAGCTTAGAGGGGGGCCATAGCACAGATACGCAGTATTTT.

The chain links TRBV28 to TRBJ2-7; D might be TRBD1 (6 bases). CDR1 MDHEN and CDR2 SYDVKM come from the germline V gene. The CDR3 extends over 11 amino acids. Trimming removed 11 bases at V and 9 bases at J, with 17 bases between. This CDR3 reads CALGQLSPQYF. The CDR3 coding sequence is TGTGCCCTCGGACAGCTAAGCCCGCAGTACTTC.

This clonotype was recorded many times. The rearrangement links TRBV28 to TRBJ2-3; TRBD2 is a possible D gene (7 bases). There are 14 residues in the CDR3. Germline V gene data show CDR1 as MDHEN and CDR2 as SYDVKM. V lost 7 bases and J lost 1, with 12 bases in between. CDR3 DNA: TGTGCCAGCAACGGGGGGCTGGGCACAGATACGCAGTATTTT. Its protein product is CASNGGLGTDTQYF.

This clonotype was counted at least ten times. The chain recombines TRBV11-2 with TRBJ2-7; D call uncertain. This CDR3 region has 13 residues. V lost 1 base, J lost 2 bases, and 6 bases lay in between. The germline gives CDR1 SGHAT, CDR2 FQNNGV. The chain's CDR3 is CASSLAPTYEQYF. CDR3 sequence (DNA): TGTGCCAGCAGCTTAGCACCGACCTACGAGCAGTACTTC. Variable domain in full (rest from reference TRBV11-2 and TRBJ2-7): EAGVAQSPRYKIIEKRQSVAFWCNPISGHATLYWYQQILGQGPKLLIQFQNNGVVDDSQLPKDRFSAERLKGVDSTLKIQPAKLEDSAVYLCASSLAPTYEQYFGPGTRLTVT.

The chain uses TRBV20-1 and TRBJ2-3; tentative D call: TRBD1 (6 bases). The CDR3 is 16 residues long. Germline loops: CDR1 DFQATT, CDR2 SNEGSKA (reference sequence). Trimming took off 3 bases at V and 2 bases at J, with 18 bases between the two ends. CDR3 DNA sequence: TGCAGTGCTAGTAGTCGATCAGGGGCGATCACAGATACGCAGTATTTT. It specifies CSASSRSGAITDTQYF.

This clonotype showed up many times. J is TRBJ1-1 and V is TRBV11-2; D is uncertain. Trimming shortened V by 3 bases and J by 3 bases, and 11 bases separated the two germline ends. Germline values: CDR1 SGHAT, CDR2 FQNNGV. This CDR3 has 14 amino acids. CDR3 in amino acids: CASSFGFGHTEAFF. DNA for the CDR3: TGTGCCAGCAGCTTCGGGTTCGGTCACACTGAAGCTTTCTTT.

This clonotype was recorded at least ten times. This chain connects TRBV12-3 or TRBV12-4 to TRBJ2-2; 8 bases match TRBD1. CDR3 length equals 17 residues. Germline trimming cut 5 bases from V and 0 bases from J; bases unmatched to any gene: 8. CDR3 protein: CASSVPGGLANTGELFF. The CDR3 DNA sequence: TGTGCCAGCAGTGTACCAGGGGGCCTCGCGAACACCGGGGAGCTGTTTTTT.